This TCR beta chain was observed in a study of blood T cells in healthy people across ages. Across the study: For every two T cells, template switching captured about one barcoded beta molecule. Study-wide results and limits: Age showed a roughly linear inverse relationship with TCR beta diversity per million T cells. Expanded clonotype shifts may have been confounded, as the donors had an unknown CMV status.

This CDR3 comprises 16 residues. Germline CDR1 reads SEHNR; CDR2 reads FQNEAQ (reference sequence). V was clipped by 2 bases and J by 4 bases; unmatched bases: 5. The use of a sample-barcoded 5' primer and a J-beta primer mix characterized a second PCR of roughly 6 to 11 cycles. Via MiXCR, TCRdb re-called the 5' RACE reads, giving one row per CDR3 protein. The repertoire has around 800,000 distinct CDR3 sequences, 40% to 65% of them found once; the top ten carry roughly 40%. In this sample, this clonotype turned up a few times. The antigen remains undetermined. The chain joins TRBV7-9 to TRBJ2-1; TRBD1 matches 10 bases. The receptor's source is a man older than 75 in good health. Sequencing input: blood. The CDR3 loop is CASSLNVGQGYNEQFF. CDR3 sequence (DNA): TGTGCCAGCAGCTTAAATGTGGGACAGGGGTACAATGAGCAGTTCTTC.